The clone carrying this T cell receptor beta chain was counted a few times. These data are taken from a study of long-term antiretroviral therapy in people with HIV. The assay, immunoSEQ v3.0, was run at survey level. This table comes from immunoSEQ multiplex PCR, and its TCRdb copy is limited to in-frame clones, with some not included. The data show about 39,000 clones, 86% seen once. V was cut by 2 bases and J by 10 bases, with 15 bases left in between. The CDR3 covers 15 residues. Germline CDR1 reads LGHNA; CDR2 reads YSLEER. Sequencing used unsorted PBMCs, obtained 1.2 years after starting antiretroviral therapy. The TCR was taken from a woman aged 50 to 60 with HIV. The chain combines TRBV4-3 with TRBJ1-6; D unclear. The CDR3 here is CASSQNPAGSSPLHF. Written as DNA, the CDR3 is TGCGCCAGCAGCCAAAATCCCGCGGGGAGCTCACCCCTCCACTTT.